The clone carrying this T cell receptor (beta chain) was seen a handful of times. Its antigen is not identified. Time point specified: blood at routine non-recurrence follow-up after resection. Whole RNA was taken from tumor, nontumor lung or frozen PBMC; it was then sequenced unsorted. This specimen comes from a study of spatial heterogeneity in lung cancer. Study overall: Compared with alpha-chain sequences, beta-chain sequences were consistently detected in greater numbers. Findings of the study overall: Ubiquitous expanded tumor TCRs appeared in blood more at resection than follow-up.

Trimming stripped 7 bases from V and 5 bases from J, with 12 bases between. There are 12 residues in the CDR3. Germline values: CDR1 MDHEN, CDR2 SYDVKM. A unique molecular identifier was carried by every single TCR cDNA molecule. One entry per CDR3 protein results from TCRdb running MiXCR on the 5' RACE reads. The top ten clones hold approximately 24% of a sample with roughly 110,000 distinct CDR3 sequences, 11% of them seen once. The sequence was obtained from a female donor with early-stage non-small cell lung cancer. The J gene is TRBJ2-7, the V gene TRBV28; D is unclear. The specimen comprised PBMCs, sampled at follow-up. The CDR3: CASTVLGHEQYF. Written as DNA, the CDR3 is TGTGCCAGCACCGTCCTCGGTCACGAGCAGTACTTC. The full variable domain, its missing parts supplied by reference TRBV28 and TRBJ2-7, is DVKVTQSSRYLVKRTGEKVFLECVQDMDHENMFWYRQDPGLGLRLIYFSYDVKMKEKGDIPEGYSVSREKKERFSLILESASTNQTSMYLCASTVLGHEQYFGPGTRLTVT.